Presented here are 24 T cell receptor beta chains from one specimen sequenced in a study of shared clonotypes between healthy human individuals. Generated by immunoSEQ multiplex PCR, the TCRdb table keeps only in-frame clones and is missing some. Of roughly 2.5 million clones listed, around nine tenths were seen once; the top ten hold 0.14%. The sequencing sample was made of naive CD4+ T cells sorted from blood. Subset meaning: CD45RA+ positively selected. The source is a young man in good health.

The CDR3 region has the DNA TGTGCCAGCAGCTTCCGGACCTTCGGCGCTGAAGCTTTCTTT. This sequence encodes CASSFRTFGAEAFF. The V gene is TRBV13, the J gene TRBJ1-1; D not certain. Trimming took off 3 bases at V and 6 bases at J, with 14 bases between the two ends. Germline V CDR1 and CDR2: PRHDT, FYEKMQ (reference sequence). CDR3 length: 14 residues.

This rearrangement joins TRBV5-1 to TRBJ2-3, with 8 positions matching TRBD1. CDR1 is SGHRS, CDR2 YFSETQ, per germline. The V segment lost 6 bases and the J segment 2 bases; nucleotides outside the gene matches: 2. This CDR3 is built from 13 residues. CDR3: CASKGQDTDTQYF. CDR3 DNA sequence: TGCGCCAGCAAGGGACAGGACACAGATACGCAGTATTTT.

This chain links TRBV5-1 with TRBJ2-5; TRBD1 aligns across 9 bases. V was pared by 4 bases and J by 5 bases, with 6 bases of the junction left unmatched. From germline, CDR1 is SGHRS and CDR2 YFSETQ. The CDR3 is made up of 14 amino acids. CDR3 protein: CASSRDRVGETQYF. The CDR3 DNA follows: TGCGCCAGCAGCCGGGACAGGGTCGGGGAGACCCAGTACTTC.

CDR3 nucleotides: TGTGCCAGCAGTTGGACAGGGGTCGCAGATACGCAGTATTTT. Translated: CASSWTGVADTQYF. The chain is built from TRBV2 and TRBJ2-3; TRBD1 agrees at 9 bases. Per germline, CDR1 SNHLY and CDR2 FYNNEI. The CDR3 has 14 amino acids. The trim removed 5 bases at V and 4 bases at J, leaving 4 bases unmatched.

The J gene is TRBJ2-1, the V gene TRBV7-9, with TRBD1 matching 9 bases. With 3 bases clipped from V and 15 bases from J, the junction kept 6 bases outside the gene matches. Germline CDR1 SEHNR, CDR2 FQNEAQ (reference sequence). The CDR3 extends over 12 amino acids. CDR3 sequence (DNA): TGTGCCAGCAGCTTTGGGACAGGGCGTAGGTTCTTC. Translated: CASSFGTGRRFF.

In regard to this clone: This same CDR3 is encoded by further DNA sequences in the sample. The chain employs TRBV7-9 and TRBJ1-2, with D unclear. CDR1 is SEHNR, CDR2 FQNEAQ, per germline (reference sequence). This CDR3 region has 12 residues. Trimming took off 5 bases at V and 5 bases at J, with 9 bases between the two ends. The chain's CDR3 is CASSPDLYGYTF. The CDR3 DNA reads TGTGCCAGCAGCCCGGACCTATATGGCTACACCTTC.

The gene calls are TRBV6-1 and TRBJ2-1; TRBD1 aligns across 8 bases. V trimming: 8 bases; J trimming: 2 bases; junction bases outside the gene matches: 8. This CDR3 comprises 15 residues. Germline assignment: CDR1 MNHNS and CDR2 SASEGT. CDR3 residues: CASGLRQGPYNEQFF. The CDR3 region has the DNA TGTGCCAGCGGGCTCAGACAGGGGCCCTACAATGAGCAGTTCTTC.

J is TRBJ2-2 and V is TRBV14; D not certain. Germline lookup yields CDR1 SGHDN and CDR2 FVKESK. The CDR3 spans 12 residues. V was cut by 4 bases and J by 6 bases, with 6 bases left in between. The CDR3 DNA reads TGTGCCAGCAGCCGATCCCCCGGGGAGCTGTTTTTT. Translation: CASSRSPGELFF.

This chain joins TRBV25-1 and TRBJ1-2, with 7 bases identical to TRBD1. This CDR3 contains 13 residues. Germline V gene sequence: CDR1 MGHDK, CDR2 SYGVNS. Trimming at V came to 8 bases and at J to 7 bases, leaving 10 bases not matched to a gene. The CDR3 DNA sequence: TGTGCCAGCTCTGACAGGGACGTGGTTGGCTACACCTTC. Protein: CASSDRDVVGYTF.

CDR3 sequence: CASSQGGGGPSTDTQYF. The CDR3 nucleotides are TGCGCCAGCAGCCAAGGTGGGGGGGGGCCTAGCACAGATACGCAGTATTTT. The V and J genes are TRBV4-1 and TRBJ2-3, with a tentative D call TRBD2 (7 bases). V was pared by 1 base and J by 0 bases, with 14 bases between. This CDR3 contains 17 residues. CDR1 is MGHRA and CDR2 is YSYEKL in the germline V gene.

The chain links TRBV2 to TRBJ1-2; D possibly corresponds to TRBD1 (6 bases). The CDR3 length is 15 residues. Trimming pared 1 base from V and 4 bases from J, leaving 13 bases between. Germline assignment: CDR1 SNHLY and CDR2 FYNNEI. The CDR3 region is CASSEDRANIYGYTF. Here the CDR3 DNA reads TGTGCCAGCAGTGAAGACAGGGCCAACATCTATGGCTACACCTTC.

This sequence joins TRBV2 and TRBJ1-5; D call uncertain. Germline-derived CDR1 and CDR2 are SNHLY and FYNNEI. The CDR3 sequence is 15 residues long. V lost 3 bases, J lost 9 bases, and 18 bases lay in between. CDR3 in DNA: TGTGCCAGCAGTGATTACGGGGTGGGTAAGCGGCCCCAGCATTTT. This codes for CASSDYGVGKRPQHF.

With respect to this clone: Other DNA sequences within the sample encode an identical CDR3. The chain joins TRBV18 to TRBJ1-4; TRBD1 matches 11 bases. CDR1 and CDR2 (germline): KGHSH, LQKENI. The J segment lost 7 bases and the V segment lost 3 bases, leaving 4 bases of the junction unmatched. The CDR3 runs 15 residues. The CDR3 nucleotides read TGTGCCAGCTCACCGGACAGGGGGCGAGGTGAAAAACTGTTTTTT. Translated: CASSPDRGRGEKLFF.

The chain combines TRBV15 with TRBJ2-3; possible D gene TRBD2, 5 bases. This CDR3 has 16 residues. The germline V and J ends were trimmed by 4 bases and 2 bases, with 16 bases remaining between them. CDR1 LNHNV and CDR2 YYDKDF come from the germline V gene (reference sequence). CDR3 nucleotide sequence: TGTGCCACCAGCACGAGGGTTGGGGTTGCCACAGATACGCAGTATTTT. It encodes CATSTRVGVATDTQYF.

The chain couples TRBV5-5 to TRBJ1-2, with D perhaps TRBD1 (6 bases). CDR3 length equals 14 residues. V dropped 2 bases and J dropped 6 bases, with 14 bases sitting between them. Germline CDR1 reads SGHKS; CDR2 reads YYEKEE (reference sequence). The CDR3 bases are TGTGCCAGCAGCTTTACGGGAGGGGGTGATGGCTACACCTTC. This codes for CASSFTGGGDGYTF.

Here the CDR3 DNA reads TGTGCCAGCAGCGAGGACACAGGGAACACCGGGGAGCTGTTTTTT. It specifies CASSEDTGNTGELFF. This chain uses TRBV5-6 with TRBJ2-2; a weak D match, TRBD1 (5 bases). CDR1 SGHDT and CDR2 YYEEEE come from the germline V gene. V was cut by 4 bases and J by 1 base, with 11 bases left in between. CDR3 size: 15 residues. The full variable domain, with the rest looked up from reference TRBV5-6 and TRBJ2-2, is DAGVTQSPTHLIKTRGQQVTLRCSPKSGHDTVSWYQQALGQGPQFIFQYYEEEERQRGNFPDRFSGHQFPNYSSELNVNALLLGDSALYLCASSEDTGNTGELFFGEGSRLTVL.

This chain uses TRBV11-2 with TRBJ1-5; D not resolved. V lost 6 bases to trimming and J lost 4 bases, with 16 bases between them. The CDR3 sequence is 15 residues long. Germline CDR1 and CDR2: SGHAT and FQNNGV. CDR3 protein: CASSLQGRGNQPQHF. DNA of the CDR3: TGTGCCAGCAGTCTCCAAGGCCGAGGAAATCAGCCCCAGCATTTT.

This chain connects TRBV5-6 to TRBJ2-6, with D hard to call. This CDR3 region has 17 residues. The V and J ends lost 0 bases and 2 bases respectively, with 12 bases between them. CDR1 is SGHDT, CDR2 YYEEEE, per germline. In DNA, the CDR3 is TGTGCCAGCAGCTTGGTTATCACCCCGGCTGGGGCCAACGTCCTGACTTTC. Amino acids: CASSLVITPAGANVLTF. Variable domain in full (rest from reference TRBV5-6 and TRBJ2-6): DAGVTQSPTHLIKTRGQQVTLRCSPKSGHDTVSWYQQALGQGPQFIFQYYEEEERQRGNFPDRFSGHQFPNYSSELNVNALLLGDSALYLCASSLVITPAGANVLTFGAGSRLTVL.

Comment on this clone: This sample includes further DNA sequences coding for the same CDR3. The chain recombines TRBV6-6 with TRBJ1-1; possibly TRBD1 for D (5 bases). The CDR3 loop spans 14 amino acids. V was cut by 6 bases and J by 2 bases, with 13 bases left in between. CDR1 is MNHNY, CDR2 SVGAGI, per germline (reference sequence). This CDR3 reads CASSPAQGNTEAFF. In DNA form, the CDR3 reads TGTGCCAGCAGCCCCGCCCAGGGTAACACTGAAGCTTTCTTT.

The J gene is TRBJ1-2, the V gene TRBV2; TRBD1 is a possible D gene (6 bases). The CDR3 covers 13 residues. Trimming removed 4 bases from V and 1 base from J, with 7 bases in between. Germline CDR1 SNHLY, CDR2 FYNNEI. The CDR3 DNA reads TGTGCCAGCAGTGTGGACAGTAACTATGGCTACACCTTC. Translated, it gives CASSVDSNYGYTF.

This chain joins TRBV5-1 and TRBJ2-1; weak D call: TRBD1 (5 bases). This CDR3 is 14 amino acids long. Trimming took off 3 bases at V and 8 bases at J, with 15 bases between the two ends. CDR1 and CDR2 from the germline V gene are SGHRS and YFSETQ. The CDR3 nucleotides read TGCGCCAGCAGCTCCCTGGGGCCCGGCGATGAGCAGTTCTTC. This sequence encodes CASSSLGPGDEQFF.

Here the CDR3 DNA reads TGTGCCAGCAGCGTTCAGGGTGCGAACACCGGGGAGCTGTTTTTT. It codes for CASSVQGANTGELFF. V gene TRBV9 combines with J gene TRBJ2-2, with D perhaps TRBD1 (5 bases). V lost 2 bases, J lost 0 bases, and 8 bases lay in between. Looked up from germline, CDR1 is SGDLS and CDR2 is YYNGEE. CDR3 size: 15 residues. Filled out from reference TRBV9 and TRBJ2-2, the complete variable domain reads DSGVTQTPKHLITATGQRVTLRCSPRSGDLSVYWYQQSLDQGLQFLIQYYNGEERAKGNILERFSAQQFPDLHSELNLSSLELGDSALYFCASSVQGANTGELFFGEGSRLTVL.

The V gene is TRBV7-2, the J gene TRBJ2-1; 7 bases align to TRBD2. The V gene end was trimmed by 2 bases and the J gene end by 0 bases; junction bases not matched to a gene: 4. In germline, CDR1 is SGHTA, CDR2 FQGNSA. This CDR3 is built from 16 residues. The CDR3 loop reads CASSLLGLGSYNEQFF. The DNA of the CDR3 is TGTGCCAGCAGCTTACTCGGACTAGGCTCCTACAATGAGCAGTTCTTC.

On this clone itself: The sample has other DNA sequences that encode this CDR3 too. This chain's CDR3 is CASSLRQGNQPQHF. CDR3 nucleotides: TGTGCCAGCAGTTTAAGACAGGGCAATCAGCCCCAGCATTTT. The chain recombines TRBV27 with TRBJ1-5, with a weak D call TRBD1 (6 bases). The germline V and J ends were trimmed by 2 bases and 2 bases, with 7 bases remaining between them. Germline lookup yields CDR1 MNHEY and CDR2 SMNVEV (reference sequence). CDR3 size: 14 residues.